The source of this TCR beta chain is a study of blood T cell repertoires in COVID-19. Study as a whole: Specimens from acute and convalescent COVID-19 originated in the United States, Italy and Spain. The cDNA or gDNA used as material had been derived from T cells, B-cell-depleted T cells, or PBMCs.

The V gene lost 3 bases and the J gene lost 0 bases, with 8 bases spanning the gap. The V gene's germline CDR1 is SGHNT and CDR2 YYREEE (reference sequence). The length of the CDR3 is 14 residues. Under the authors' procedure: By means of reference gene primer amplification, nucleated cell counts were estimated. The data were produced by immunoSEQ multiplex PCR, yet TCRdb's version contains in-frame clones alone and is incomplete. V, J and clone size derive from that table, while D and trimming were established from the DNA sequence. Here the sample spans fewer than 90,000 clones, approximately 88% being singletons.

The chain is built from TRBV5-4 and TRBJ2-3; TRBD2 is a possible D gene (6 bases). The sequenced sample was peripheral blood. The TCR was taken from a man in his fifties or sixties with acute or convalescent COVID-19. The CDR3 DNA reads TGTGCCAGCAGCTCCGGGGGAAGCACAGATACGCAGTATTTT. Amino acid sequence: CASSSGGSTDTQYF.